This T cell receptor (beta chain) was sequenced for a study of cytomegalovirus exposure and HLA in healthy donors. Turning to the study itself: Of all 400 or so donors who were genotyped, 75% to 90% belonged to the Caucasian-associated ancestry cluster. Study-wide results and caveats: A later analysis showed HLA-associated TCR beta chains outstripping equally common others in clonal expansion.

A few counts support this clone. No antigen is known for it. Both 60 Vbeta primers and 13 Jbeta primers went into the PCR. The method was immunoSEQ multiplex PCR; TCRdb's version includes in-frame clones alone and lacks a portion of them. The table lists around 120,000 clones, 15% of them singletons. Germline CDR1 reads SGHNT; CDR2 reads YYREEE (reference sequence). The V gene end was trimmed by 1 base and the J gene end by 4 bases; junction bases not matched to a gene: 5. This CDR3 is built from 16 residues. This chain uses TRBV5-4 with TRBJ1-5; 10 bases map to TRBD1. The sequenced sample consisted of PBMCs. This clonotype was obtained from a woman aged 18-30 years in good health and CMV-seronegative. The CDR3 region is CASSLMGGQGNQPQHF. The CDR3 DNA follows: TGTGCCAGCAGCTTGATGGGGGGACAGGGGAATCAGCCCCAGCATTTT.